This T cell receptor beta chain emerged from a study of HIV-infected patients and healthy controls. Whole-study findings and limits: Significantly higher mean Gini indices appeared in HIV-infected repertoires, possibly reflecting oligoclonality. No HLA typing of donors was done in this study. MAIT alpha-chain CDR3s were frequent in healthy controls, depleted in HIV+.

By share, this clonotype counts as medium-sized (0.01 to 0.1%). Its specificity is unknown. V dropped 3 bases and J dropped 7 bases, with 13 bases sitting between them. CDR1 and CDR2 from the germline V gene are DFQATT and SNEGSKA (reference sequence). CDR3 length: 13 residues. The repertoire came from unfractionated whole blood and reflected all unsorted peripheral T cells. cDNA was made from approximately 0.55 ug RNA using alpha and beta constant primers. Alpha and beta chain libraries were made separately by chain-specific third strand synthesis with multiplexing indices. Ligation attached cDNA to a 5' RACE adapter that carried a random hexamer and SP2 site. In TCRdb, the 5' RACE reads were re-called with MiXCR into one record per CDR3 protein. The profile shows around 15,000 distinct CDR3 sequences, about 7% of them singletons.

The chain links TRBV20-1 to TRBJ2-1; perhaps TRBD2 as D (5 bases). The source material was blood. The sequence derives from an adult in good health. This chain's CDR3 is CSARSRTGNEQFF. The CDR3, as DNA: TGCAGTGCTAGGTCCCGGACTGGTAATGAGCAGTTCTTC.